One and the same sample provided the 18 T cell receptor beta chains below, sequenced in a study of early T cells in non-severe SARS-CoV-2 infection. TCRdb re-derived calls from the 5' RACE reads in MiXCR, one entry per CDR3 protein. The profile shows approximately 69,000 distinct CDR3 sequences, around 12% of them singletons. The starting material was whole blood, obtained at baseline. The origin of the receptors is an adult who was a healthcare worker with PCR-confirmed SARS-CoV-2 infection or an uninfected control (not recorded which).

The chain has TRBV5-1 and TRBJ2-7, with 7 bases aligning to TRBD1. Germline loops: CDR1 SGHRS, CDR2 YFSETQ. Trimming took 2 bases from V and 2 from J; bases not matched to a gene: 7. This CDR3 has 15 residues. In nucleotides, the CDR3 is TGCGCCAGCAGCTTCGAGGGACAGTCGCCCTACGAGCAGTACTTC. The encoded protein is CASSFEGQSPYEQYF.

V is TRBV11-2 and J is TRBJ2-3; the D is unclear. CDR3 length equals 15 residues. Trimming pared 1 base from V and 0 bases from J, leaving 8 bases between. The V gene's germline CDR1 is SGHAT and CDR2 FQNNGV. The CDR3 region is CASSLVGGSTDTQYF. The DNA of the CDR3 is TGTGCCAGCAGCTTAGTGGGCGGTAGCACAGATACGCAGTATTTT.

This clonotype was observed a handful of times. The chain combines TRBV5-6 with TRBJ1-1; 8 bases map to TRBD1. From germline, CDR1 is SGHDT and CDR2 YYEEEE. CDR3 length: 16 amino acids. V gave up 4 bases and J gave up 0 bases; unmatched junction bases: 8. The CDR3 is CASSRRRTGMNTEAFF. CDR3 bases: TGTGCCAGCAGCCGACGCCGGACAGGGATGAACACTGAAGCTTTCTTT.

The CDR3: CASSFPGYNSPLHF. CDR3 sequence (DNA): TGTGCCAGCAGCTTCCCAGGGTATAATTCACCCCTCCACTTT. The chain combines TRBV5-6 with TRBJ1-6; maybe TRBD1 (5 bases). Germline CDR1 SGHDT, CDR2 YYEEEE. The CDR3 sequence is 14 residues long. Trimming left V 2 bases short and J 4 bases short, with 7 bases between.

Many counts were recorded for this clonotype. The chain couples TRBV10-3 to TRBJ1-1, with D hard to call. V was pared by 0 bases and J by 4 bases, with 6 bases between. The CDR3 length is 13 residues. Germline V gene sequence: CDR1 ENHRY, CDR2 SYGVKD. This CDR3 reads CAISESISTEAFF. As DNA, the CDR3 is TGTGCCATCAGTGAGTCGATTTCCACTGAAGCTTTCTTT.

This CDR3 is CASSEGPLNTEAFF. CDR3 DNA sequence: TGTGCCAGCAGTGAGGGACCGTTGAACACTGAAGCTTTCTTT. V usage is TRBV28 and J usage is TRBJ1-1, with a tentative D call TRBD1 (5 bases). Trimming took 5 bases from V and 0 from J, leaving 10 bases between them. The CDR3 consists of 14 residues. The germline gives CDR1 MDHEN, CDR2 SYDVKM.

V is TRBV27 and J is TRBJ2-7; D is possibly TRBD1 or TRBD2 (5 bases each). CDR3 length: 15 residues. V lost 2 bases and J lost 2, with 13 bases in between. Germline values: CDR1 MNHEY, CDR2 SMNVEV (reference sequence). CDR3 protein: CASSLTPGTTYEQYF. The CDR3 nucleotides read TGTGCCAGCAGTTTAACGCCAGGGACCACCTACGAGCAGTACTTC.

V usage is TRBV28 and J usage is TRBJ2-5; D gene uncertain. Trimming stripped 3 bases from V and 4 bases from J, with 9 bases between. The CDR3 runs 13 residues. Germline V gene data show CDR1 as MDHEN and CDR2 as SYDVKM. CDR3 sequence reads: CASSFRVAETQYF. Here the CDR3 DNA reads TGTGCCAGCAGTTTTAGGGTCGCAGAGACCCAGTACTTC.

The genes are TRBV5-4 and TRBJ2-1; tentative D call: TRBD2 (6 bases). CDR1 SGHNT and CDR2 YYREEE come from the germline V gene (reference sequence). V lost 0 bases and J lost 5, with 18 bases in between. The CDR3 is 17 residues long. This CDR3 is CASSLEGRLVVDNEQFF. The CDR3 DNA is TGTGCCAGCAGCTTGGAGGGCCGACTAGTGGTCGACAATGAGCAGTTCTTC.

This clonotype was counted a few times. The chain links TRBV7-8 to TRBJ1-4; D may be TRBD1 (5 bases). The germline gives CDR1 SGHVS, CDR2 FQNEAQ. The CDR3 is 18 residues long. V was shortened by 2 bases and J by 8 bases, with 24 bases between the two germline ends. The CDR3 sequence is CASSLISRRPGRGEKLFF. CDR3 in DNA: TGTGCCAGCAGCTTAATTTCCCGTCGGCCGGGAAGGGGAGAAAAACTGTTTTTT.

The chain combines TRBV29-1 with TRBJ2-7; D might be TRBD1 (6 bases). Germline CDR1 is SQVTM and CDR2 is ANQGSEA. Trimming pared 6 bases from V and 3 bases from J, leaving 15 bases between. This CDR3 comprises 13 residues. For the CDR3, the DNA is TGCAGCGTGGCAGAAACAGGGTACTACGAGCAGTACTTC. It translates to CSVAETGYYEQYF.

In its sample, this clonotype was seen many times. This sequence joins TRBV7-6 and TRBJ2-1; D gene ambiguous. The CDR3 totals 15 residues. From germline, CDR1 is SGHVS and CDR2 FNYEAQ. V was pared by 5 bases and J by 1 base, with 12 bases between. Here the CDR3 DNA reads TGTGCCAGCAGCAAGGGTAGGGCGTCCTACAATGAGCAGTTCTTC. This gives the protein CASSKGRASYNEQFF.

V is TRBV12-3 or TRBV12-4 and J is TRBJ1-2; D is uncertain. V lost 1 base and J 2 bases, leaving 2 bases between the germline ends. The length of the CDR3 is 12 residues. The CDR3 here is CASSLENYGYTF. Here the CDR3 DNA reads TGTGCCAGCAGTTTAGAGAACTATGGCTACACCTTC.

In its sample, this clonotype was seen a few times. The chain couples TRBV6-5 to TRBJ1-5; TRBD1 might be the D (6 bases). CDR1 is MNHEY and CDR2 is SVGAGI in the germline V gene. Trimming took off 2 bases at V and 7 bases at J, with 12 bases between the two ends. The CDR3 is made up of 14 amino acids. The CDR3 loop reads CASSYEVGGQPQHF. For the CDR3, the DNA is TGTGCCAGCAGTTACGAGGTGGGGGGCCAGCCCCAGCATTTT.

This clonotype was counted many times. The J gene is TRBJ2-1, the V gene TRBV5-6; TRBD2 might be the D (5 bases). The CDR3 spans 16 residues. CDR1 is SGHDT and CDR2 is YYEEEE in the germline V gene. The V end lost 3 bases, the J end lost 0 bases, and 13 bases lay between the germline ends. CDR3 DNA sequence: TGTGCCAGCAGCTATAACCGGGATATCTCCTACAATGAGCAGTTCTTC. Translation: CASSYNRDISYNEQFF.

This clonotype occurred many times. This sequence joins TRBV7-9 and TRBJ2-7; maybe TRBD1 (6 bases). This CDR3 has 11 amino acids. From germline, CDR1 is SEHNR and CDR2 FQNEAQ (reference sequence). Between the trimmed V and J ends, which lost 5 bases and 9 bases, there was a span of 11 bases. The chain's CDR3 is CASSPGQPQYF. Written as DNA, the CDR3 is TGTGCCAGCAGCCCCGGACAGCCGCAGTACTTC.

This clonotype was observed a few times. CDR3 nucleotides: TGTGCCAGCAGAACCTTTGGACAGGGGTCATTTCCGAGGGAGCTGTTTTTT. Amino acids: CASRTFGQGSFPRELFF. This chain joins TRBV6-6 and TRBJ2-2, with 9 bases aligning to TRBD1. Germline V gene sequence: CDR1 MNHNY, CDR2 SVGAGI (reference sequence). The V gene end was trimmed by 6 bases and the J gene end by 9 bases; junction bases not matched to a gene: 17. This CDR3 spans 17 amino acids.

This clonotype occurred a few times. The rearrangement joins TRBV7-2 to TRBJ2-1; a possible D gene is TRBD2 (5 bases). The CDR3 has 15 amino acids. Trimming pared 2 bases from V and 8 bases from J, leaving 16 bases between. The germline gives CDR1 SGHTA, CDR2 FQGNSA. The CDR3 DNA follows: TGTGCCAGCAGCTTAAATGGGCCCCACGGGGATGAGCAGTTCTTC. Protein sequence: CASSLNGPHGDEQFF.